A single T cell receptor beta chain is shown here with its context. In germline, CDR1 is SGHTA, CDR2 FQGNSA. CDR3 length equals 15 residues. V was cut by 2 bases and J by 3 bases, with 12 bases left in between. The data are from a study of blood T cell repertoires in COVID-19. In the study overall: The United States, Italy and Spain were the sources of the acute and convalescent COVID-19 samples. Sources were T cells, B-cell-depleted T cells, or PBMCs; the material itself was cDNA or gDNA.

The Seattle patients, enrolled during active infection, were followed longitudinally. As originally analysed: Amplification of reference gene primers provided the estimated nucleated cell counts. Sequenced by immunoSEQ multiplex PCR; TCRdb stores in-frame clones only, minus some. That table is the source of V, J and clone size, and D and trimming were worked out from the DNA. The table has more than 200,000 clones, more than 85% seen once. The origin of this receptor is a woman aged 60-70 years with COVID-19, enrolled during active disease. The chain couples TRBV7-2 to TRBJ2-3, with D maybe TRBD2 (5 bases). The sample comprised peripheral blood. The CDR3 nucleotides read TGTGCCAGCAGCTTAAGGACTGTGGGGACAGATACGCAGTATTTT. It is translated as CASSLRTVGTDTQYF.